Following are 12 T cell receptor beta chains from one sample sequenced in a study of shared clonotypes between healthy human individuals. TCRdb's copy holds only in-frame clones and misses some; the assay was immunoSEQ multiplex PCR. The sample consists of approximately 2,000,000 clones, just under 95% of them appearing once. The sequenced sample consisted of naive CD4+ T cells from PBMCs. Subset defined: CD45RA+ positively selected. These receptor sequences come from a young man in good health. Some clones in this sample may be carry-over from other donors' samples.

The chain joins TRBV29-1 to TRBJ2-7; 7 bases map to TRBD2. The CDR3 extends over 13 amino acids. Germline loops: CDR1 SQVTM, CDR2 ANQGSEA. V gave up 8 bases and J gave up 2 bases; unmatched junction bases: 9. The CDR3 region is CSYTGLAAYEQYF. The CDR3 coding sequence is TGCAGCTACACCGGGCTAGCGGCCTACGAGCAGTACTTC.

The CDR3 coding sequence is TGTGCCAGCAGTTTATTGGACAGCTCTTATAGCAATCAGCCCCAGCATTTT. Its protein product is CASSLLDSSYSNQPQHF. The chain uses TRBV28 and TRBJ1-5; TRBD1 is a possible D gene (6 bases). The CDR3 is 17 residues long. Germline assignment: CDR1 MDHEN and CDR2 SYDVKM. The ends were cut back, 1 base at V and 0 bases at J, with 13 bases in the middle.

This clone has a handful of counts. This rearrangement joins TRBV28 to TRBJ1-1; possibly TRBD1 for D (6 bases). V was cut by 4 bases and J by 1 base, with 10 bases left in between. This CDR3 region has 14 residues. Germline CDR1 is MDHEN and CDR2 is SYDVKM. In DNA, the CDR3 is TGTGCCAGCAGTTCCGGGACACCGAACACTGAAGCTTTCTTT. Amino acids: CASSSGTPNTEAFF.

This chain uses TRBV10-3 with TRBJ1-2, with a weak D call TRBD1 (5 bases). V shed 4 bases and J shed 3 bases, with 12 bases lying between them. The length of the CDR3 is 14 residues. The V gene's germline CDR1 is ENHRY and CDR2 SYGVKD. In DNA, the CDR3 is TGTGCCATCAGTGGTCTGGGGGTCGACTATGGCTACACCTTC. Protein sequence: CAISGLGVDYGYTF.

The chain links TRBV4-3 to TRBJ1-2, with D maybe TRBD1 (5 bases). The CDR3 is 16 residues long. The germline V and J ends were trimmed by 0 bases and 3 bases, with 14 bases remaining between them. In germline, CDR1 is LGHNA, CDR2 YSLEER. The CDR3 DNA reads TGCGCCAGCAGCCAAGATCATCGGGGGGAGGACTATGGCTACACCTTC. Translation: CASSQDHRGEDYGYTF.

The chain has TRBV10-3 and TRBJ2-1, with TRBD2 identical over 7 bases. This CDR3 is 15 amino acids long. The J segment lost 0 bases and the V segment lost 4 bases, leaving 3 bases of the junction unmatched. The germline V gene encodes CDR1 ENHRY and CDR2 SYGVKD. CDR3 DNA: TGTGCCATCAGTGTAGGCGGGAGCTCCTACAATGAGCAGTTCTTC. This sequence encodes CAISVGGSSYNEQFF.

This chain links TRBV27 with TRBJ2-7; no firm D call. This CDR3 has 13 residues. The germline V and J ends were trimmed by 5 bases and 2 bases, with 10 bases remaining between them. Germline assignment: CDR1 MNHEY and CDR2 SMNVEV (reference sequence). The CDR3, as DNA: TGTGCCAGCAGTCCATCGACGCCCTACGAGCAGTACTTC. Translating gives CASSPSTPYEQYF.

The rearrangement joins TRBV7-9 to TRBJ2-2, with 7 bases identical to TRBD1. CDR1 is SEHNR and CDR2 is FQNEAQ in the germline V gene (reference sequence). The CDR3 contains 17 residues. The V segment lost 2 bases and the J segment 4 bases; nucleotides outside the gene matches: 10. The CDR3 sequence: CASSLKSGGSGTGELFF. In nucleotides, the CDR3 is TGTGCCAGCAGCTTAAAGTCAGGGGGTAGTGGCACCGGGGAGCTGTTTTTT.

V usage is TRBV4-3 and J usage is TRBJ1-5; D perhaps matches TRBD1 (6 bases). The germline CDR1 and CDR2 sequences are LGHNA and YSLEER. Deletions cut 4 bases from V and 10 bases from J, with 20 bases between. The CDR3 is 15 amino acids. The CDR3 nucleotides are TGCGCCAGCAGCCCTTACGACAGGATCCCTCCTCCCCAGCATTTT. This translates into CASSPYDRIPPPQHF.

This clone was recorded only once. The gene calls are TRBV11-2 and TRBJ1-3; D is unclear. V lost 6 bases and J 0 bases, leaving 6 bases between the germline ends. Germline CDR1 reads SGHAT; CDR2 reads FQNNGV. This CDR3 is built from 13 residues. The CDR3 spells CASSSNSGNTIYF. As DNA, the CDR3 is TGTGCCAGCAGTTCAAACTCTGGAAACACCATATATTTT.

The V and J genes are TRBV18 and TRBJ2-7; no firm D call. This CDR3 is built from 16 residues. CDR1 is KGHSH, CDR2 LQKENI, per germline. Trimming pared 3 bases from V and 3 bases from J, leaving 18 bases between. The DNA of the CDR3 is TGTGCCAGCTCACCTCTTTATTCCGGGCCAAACTACGAGCAGTACTTC. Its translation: CASSPLYSGPNYEQYF.

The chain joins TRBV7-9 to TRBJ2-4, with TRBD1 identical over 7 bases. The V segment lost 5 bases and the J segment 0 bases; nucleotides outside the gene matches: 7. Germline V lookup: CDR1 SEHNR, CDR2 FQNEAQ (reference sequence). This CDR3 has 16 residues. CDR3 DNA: TGTGCCAGCAGCCAACGGGACAGCCAAGCCAAAAACATTCAGTACTTC. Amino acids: CASSQRDSQAKNIQYF.